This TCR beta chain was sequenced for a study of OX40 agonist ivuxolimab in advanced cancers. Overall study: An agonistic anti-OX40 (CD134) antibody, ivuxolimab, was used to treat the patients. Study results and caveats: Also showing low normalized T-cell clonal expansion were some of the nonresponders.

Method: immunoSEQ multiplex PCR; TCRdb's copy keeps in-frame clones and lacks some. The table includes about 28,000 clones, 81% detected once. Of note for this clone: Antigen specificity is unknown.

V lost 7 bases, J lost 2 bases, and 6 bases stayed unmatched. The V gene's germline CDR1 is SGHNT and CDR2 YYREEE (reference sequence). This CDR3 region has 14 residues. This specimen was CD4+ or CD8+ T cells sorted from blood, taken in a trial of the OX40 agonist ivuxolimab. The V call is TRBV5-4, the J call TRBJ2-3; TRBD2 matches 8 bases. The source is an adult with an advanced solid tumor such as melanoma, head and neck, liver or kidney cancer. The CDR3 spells CASHSGVDTDTQYF. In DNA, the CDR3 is TGTGCCAGCCATAGCGGGGTTGACACAGATACGCAGTATTTT. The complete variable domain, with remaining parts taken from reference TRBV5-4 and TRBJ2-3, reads ETGVTQSPTHLIKTRGQQVTLRCSSQSGHNTVSWYQQALGQGPQFIFQYYREEENGRGNFPPRFSGLQFPNYSSELNVNALELDDSALYLCASHSGVDTDTQYFGPGTRLTVL.